These 15 T cell receptor beta chains were all obtained from the same sample, sequenced in a study of blood T cells in healthy people across ages. A sample-barcoded 5' primer and a J-beta primer mix were used in a second PCR of roughly 7 to 11 cycles. TCRdb passed the 5' RACE reads through MiXCR, listing each CDR3 protein once. The sample has 550,000 to 800,000 distinct CDR3 sequences; about 32% are singletons. Material for sequencing was blood. Source of these receptors: a woman over 75 in good health.

The chain uses TRBV28 and TRBJ2-7; D not certain. The germline V gene has CDR1 MDHEN and CDR2 SYDVKM. This CDR3 region has 16 residues. V lost 5 bases and J lost 6, with 23 bases in between. CDR3: CASSLPARQFAFEQYF. Written as DNA, the CDR3 is TGTGCCAGCAGTCTACCCGCCCGGCAGTTCGCCTTCGAGCAGTACTTC.

This clonotype came up many times. The chain combines TRBV5-1 with TRBJ1-6; D call uncertain. Trimming took off 1 base at V and 10 bases at J, with 12 bases between the two ends. This CDR3 is 14 amino acids long. From germline, CDR1 is SGHRS and CDR2 YFSETQ. CDR3 nucleotides: TGCGCCAGCAGCTTGATCCAGTTTGGGTCACCCCTCCACTTT. This codes for CASSLIQFGSPLHF.

This clonotype was found many times. The chain employs TRBV5-1 and TRBJ1-2; unclear D gene. This CDR3 has 14 residues. CDR1 is SGHRS and CDR2 is YFSETQ in the germline V gene. Trimming took off 2 bases at V and 8 bases at J, with 16 bases between the two ends. The CDR3 DNA reads TGCGCCAGCAGCTTTAGAGGAGACAAATTCGGCTACACCTTC. This translates into CASSFRGDKFGYTF.

The chain joins TRBV20-1 to TRBJ2-7; TRBD2 aligns across 9 bases. The CDR3 totals 14 residues. With V trimmed by 7 bases and J by 7 bases, 14 bases remained unmatched. Germline V CDR1 and CDR2: DFQATT, SNEGSKA (reference sequence). The CDR3 protein is CSVGRSGRIGEQYF. The CDR3 DNA is TGCAGTGTGGGGAGGAGCGGGAGGATTGGTGAGCAGTACTTC.

This clonotype appeared a single time. A read error is possible here, since a much larger clone lies one base away. The genes are TRBV3-1 and TRBJ2-5; 7 bases match TRBD2. CDR1 and CDR2 (germline): LGHDT, YNNKEL (reference sequence). V trimming: 4 bases; J trimming: 12 bases; junction bases outside the gene matches: 11. This CDR3 is 13 amino acids long. CDR3 nucleotides: TGTGCCAGCAGCCGTGGACTAGGGGACGAGGAGTACTTC. Translating gives CASSRGLGDEEYF.

The chain employs TRBV12-3 or TRBV12-4 and TRBJ2-3, with a weak D call TRBD2 (6 bases). The CDR3 consists of 14 residues. V was pared by 6 bases and J by 2 bases, with 12 bases between. In nucleotides, the CDR3 is TGTGCCAGCAGCCACGGGAGAGACACAGATACGCAGTATTTT. It specifies CASSHGRDTDTQYF.

This clonotype was detected ten times or more. This chain's CDR3 is CASSEFGTGGLGQQFF. In nucleotides, the CDR3 is TGTGCCAGCAGTGAATTTGGGACAGGGGGCCTTGGGCAGCAGTTCTTC. V gene TRBV25-1 combines with J gene TRBJ2-1; 12 bases map to TRBD1. Losses at the gene ends were 1 base for V and 11 bases for J; bases not matched to a gene: 9. This CDR3 has 16 residues. Germline CDR1 and CDR2: MGHDK and SYGVNS.

In this sample, this clonotype turned up once. V gene TRBV2 combines with J gene TRBJ1-5; no clear D gene. V lost 4 bases and J lost 1, with 11 bases in between. The CDR3 spans 15 residues. Germline assignment: CDR1 SNHLY and CDR2 FYNNEI. CDR3 residues: CASSVRQNSNQPQHF. The CDR3 coding sequence is TGTGCCAGCAGTGTTCGGCAGAACAGCAATCAGCCCCAGCATTTT.

Only a few counts were recorded for this clonotype. The chain employs TRBV6-2 or TRBV6-3 and TRBJ1-2; a possible D gene is TRBD1 (5 bases). The germline V gene has CDR1 MNHEY and CDR2 SVGEGT. This CDR3 is built from 14 residues. The V end lost 6 bases, the J end lost 6 bases, and 17 bases lay between the germline ends. The CDR3 reads CASSRGTELDGYTF. CDR3 nucleotides: TGTGCCAGCAGCCGTGGGACGGAACTAGATGGCTACACCTTC.

In its sample, this clonotype was seen a few times. At one of its ends the junction is not consistent with the germline gene, which may arise from a read error. The chain has TRBV6-6 and TRBJ1-6; the D gene is possibly TRBD1 (5 bases). Per the germline V gene, CDR1 is MNHNY and CDR2 is SVGAGI (reference sequence). This CDR3 comprises 16 residues. DNA of the CDR3: TGTGCCAGCAGTTACCCCAGCCGGGGGGGAGTTTCATCCCTCCACTTT. This codes for CASSYPSRGGVSSLHF.

The chain has TRBV18 and TRBJ1-4; no firm D call. Germline V gives CDR1 KGHSH, CDR2 LQKENI. The CDR3 runs 16 residues. Deletions cut 6 bases from V and 3 bases from J, with 17 bases between. CDR3 sequence: CASSPSPVGANEKLFF. The CDR3 DNA reads as TGTGCCAGCTCGCCCTCTCCCGTTGGGGCTAATGAAAAACTGTTTTTT. The complete variable domain, with remaining parts taken from reference TRBV18 and TRBJ1-4, reads NAGVMQNPRHLVRRRGQEARLRCSPMKGHSHVYWYRQLPEEGLKFMVYLQKENIIDESGMPKERFSAEFPKEGPSILRIQQVVRGDSAAYFCASSPSPVGANEKLFFGSGTQLSVL.

This sequence joins TRBV7-2 and TRBJ2-5, with D hard to call. Deletions cut 2 bases from V and 4 bases from J, with 8 bases between. The CDR3 spans 13 residues. Germline assignment: CDR1 SGHTA and CDR2 FQGNSA. The CDR3 DNA reads as TGTGCCAGCAGCTTATCGAGGCTAGAGACCCAGTACTTC. Translation gives CASSLSRLETQYF. Supplemented by reference TRBV7-2 and TRBJ2-5, the full variable domain reads GAGVSQSPSNKVTEKGKDVELRCDPISGHTALYWYRQSLGQGLEFLIYFQGNSAPDKSGLPSDRFSAERTGGSVSTLTIQRTQQEDSAVYLCASSLSRLETQYFGPGTRLLVL.

This clonotype was seen ten or more times. The chain links TRBV7-6 to TRBJ2-3, with TRBD2 as a possible D gene (5 bases). The germline gives CDR1 SGHVS, CDR2 FNYEAQ. The CDR3 is 13 amino acids. V was clipped by 8 bases and J by 3 bases, with 12 bases between them. CDR3 amino acids: CASPFERTDTQYF. The DNA for the CDR3 is TGTGCCAGCCCGTTCGAGCGGACAGATACGCAGTATTTT.

V usage is TRBV5-1 and J usage is TRBJ2-3; TRBD2 aligns across 13 bases. Trimming removed 4 bases from V and 2 bases from J; junction bases left unmatched: 4. The length of the CDR3 is 16 residues. Germline CDR1 and CDR2: SGHRS and YFSETQ. The CDR3 nucleotides are TGCGCCAGCAGCGAACTAGCGGGGGGGAACACAGATACGCAGTATTTT. It yields the protein CASSELAGGNTDTQYF.

The chain carries TRBV9 and TRBJ2-1; TRBD2 might be the D (5 bases). Trimming removed 6 bases from V and 5 bases from J, with 21 bases in between. The CDR3 totals 16 residues. Per germline, CDR1 SGDLS and CDR2 YYNGEE. The DNA of the CDR3 is TGTGCCAGCACCCTAGGTTTGGCTAAGGGAGACAATGAGCAGTTCTTC. Protein: CASTLGLAKGDNEQFF.